This T cell receptor beta chain was recorded in a study of blood T cell repertoires in COVID-19. V dropped 0 bases and J dropped 0 bases, with 9 bases sitting between them. The CDR3 covers 15 residues. Germline assignment: CDR1 SGHKS and CDR2 YYEKEE (reference sequence). Here immunoSEQ multiplex PCR was the method, and the copy in TCRdb shows in-frame clones only, minus some. Of about 180,000 clones in the sample, about 80% were seen once. The material sequenced was peripheral blood. The sequence came from a woman aged 65 to 85 with acute or convalescent COVID-19. The J gene is TRBJ1-2, the V gene TRBV5-5; D gene uncertain. The CDR3, as DNA: TGTGCCAGCAGCTTGGGCAGAACCTCTAACTATGGCTACACCTTC. Translating it yields CASSLGRTSNYGYTF. The full variable domain, with the rest looked up from reference TRBV5-5 and TRBJ1-2, is DAGVTQSPTHLIKTRGQQVTLRCSPISGHKSVSWYQQVLGQGPQFIFQYYEKEERGRGNFPDRFSARQFPNYSSELNVNALLLGDSALYLCASSLGRTSNYGYTFGSGTRLTVV.